These 13 T cell receptor beta chains originate from one sample sequenced in a study of spatial heterogeneity in lung cancer (dated by TCRdb to about 2019). Paper-wide results and their limitations: The number of expanded intratumoral alpha and beta TCRs correlated with the tumor nonsynonymous mutation count.

This sample's time point label indicates: sample taken at primary tumor resection. Libraries were constructed by 5' RACE. Instrument used: NextSeq 500. In-frame beta chains were kept once TCRdb had trimmed the public reads at Q25 with fastp and called clones with MiXCR. Records with the same CDR3 protein are collapsed into one entry carrying the most frequent genes and DNA. The sample table lists several thousand distinct CDR3 sequences, more than 6% of them with a count of one. The ten largest clones represent roughly 7.9% of the sample. No antigens are known for them. Sequencing used lung tumor tissue, obtained at surgery. Source of these receptors: a male donor with early-stage non-small cell lung cancer.

Relative to its sample, this clonotype is medium-sized. This sequence joins TRBV19 and TRBJ2-2; possible D gene TRBD2, 5 bases. The CDR3 runs 15 residues. Germline V gives CDR1 LNHDA, CDR2 SQIVND (reference sequence). V lost 6 bases and J 4 bases, leaving 15 bases between the germline ends. CDR3 sequence reads: CASRRGKSSTGELFF. The DNA of the CDR3 is TGTGCCAGTAGACGGGGTAAAAGTAGCACCGGGGAGCTGTTTTTT.

As for this clonotype: A much more abundant neighbour one base away suggests this may be a read error. The V gene is TRBV12-3 or TRBV12-4, the J gene TRBJ2-1; 8 positions agree with TRBD2. Trimming cost V 11 bases and J 5 bases; bases outside gene matches: 8. This CDR3 has 13 residues. CDR3 DNA: TGTGCCGTTGGGCGGGGGGTTAACAATGAGCAGTTCTTC. Protein product: CAVGRGVNNEQFF.

The rearrangement links TRBV10-1 to TRBJ2-1, with 10 bases identical to TRBD2. V shed 2 bases, J shed 12 bases, and the junction held 13 bases outside the gene matches. CDR3 size: 16 residues. CDR1 WNHNN and CDR2 SYGVQD come from the germline V gene (reference sequence). The CDR3, as DNA: TGCGCCAGCAGTGAGAGCGGGAGGGCCCTCGGGGGCTGGCAGTTCTTC. Its translation is CASSESGRALGGWQFF.

In its sample, this clonotype ranks as medium-sized. The chain has TRBV6-5 and TRBJ2-7; 7 bases map to TRBD1. Germline CDR1 is MNHEY and CDR2 is SVGAGI. V was clipped by 8 bases and J by 4 bases; unmatched bases: 8. The CDR3 consists of 13 residues. The CDR3 DNA reads TGTGCCAGCTGGGACAGAGTCCTGTACGAGCAGTACTTC. Translating it yields CASWDRVLYEQYF.

The chain recombines TRBV5-4 with TRBJ2-5; D ambiguous. The CDR3 is 12 amino acids. The germline CDR1 and CDR2 sequences are SGHNT and YYREEE (reference sequence). V gave up 2 bases and J gave up 5 bases, with 7 bases separating them. The CDR3 bases are TGTGCCAGCAGCTTCTTCGGTGAGACCCAGTACTTC. Residues: CASSFFGETQYF.

This clonotype came up a few times. The chain is built from TRBV6-5 and TRBJ2-5; a weak D match, TRBD2 (5 bases). The germline CDR1 and CDR2 sequences are MNHEY and SVGAGI. The CDR3 has 14 residues. Trimming took 7 bases from V and 5 from J, leaving 17 bases between them. The CDR3 DNA is TGTGCCAGCACCCCCGGGGTAGCAGGCGAGACCCAGTACTTC. Protein sequence: CASTPGVAGETQYF.

Judged by abundance, this clonotype is medium-sized. The rearrangement joins TRBV6-2 or TRBV6-3 to TRBJ2-7; 9 bases are a match to TRBD1. The CDR3 sequence is 13 residues long. Germline lookup yields CDR1 MNHEY and CDR2 SVGEGT. The V and J ends lost 6 bases and 8 bases, in that order; junction bases with no gene match: 8. CDR3 amino acids: CASSTGTGSQQYF. In nucleotides, the CDR3 is TGTGCCAGCAGCACCGGGACAGGGAGTCAGCAGTACTTC.

This clonotype was recorded at least ten times. The chain recombines TRBV6-5 with TRBJ2-3; TRBD2 matches 7 bases. The V gene end was trimmed by 5 bases and the J gene end by 0 bases; junction bases not matched to a gene: 5. Germline CDR1 and CDR2: MNHEY and SVGAGI. CDR3 length: 15 amino acids. CDR3 loop: CASSHRGVSTDTQYF. CDR3 bases: TGTGCCAGCAGTCACCGGGGGGTCAGCACAGATACGCAGTATTTT.

By share of the sample, this clonotype is medium-sized. The chain has TRBV12-3 or TRBV12-4 and TRBJ1-2, with a possible D match to TRBD1 (5 bases). V lost 1 base to trimming and J lost 7 bases, with 7 bases between them. This CDR3 contains 12 residues. DNA of the CDR3: TGTGCCAGCAGTTTAGAGGGGTTTGGCTACACCTTC. Its protein is CASSLEGFGYTF.

By its share, this clonotype is medium-sized. The chain employs TRBV29-1 and TRBJ2-3; TRBD2 aligns across 12 bases. With 7 bases clipped from V and 3 bases from J, the junction kept 2 bases outside the gene matches. This CDR3 has 13 residues. From germline, CDR1 is SQVTM and CDR2 ANQGSEA. The CDR3 coding sequence is TGCAGCGAGACTAGCGGGAGTACAGATACGCAGTATTTT. This sequence encodes CSETSGSTDTQYF.

This clonotype was detected many times. The chain is built from TRBV6-5 and TRBJ2-5; 7 bases map to TRBD2. The V gene end was trimmed by 2 bases and the J gene end by 4 bases; junction bases not matched to a gene: 16. Germline V gene lookup returns CDR1 MNHEY and CDR2 SVGAGI. The CDR3 consists of 18 residues. CDR3 in amino acids: CASSYASPPAGFGETQYF. CDR3 sequence (DNA): TGTGCCAGCAGTTACGCCTCCCCCCCAGCGGGGTTTGGAGAGACCCAGTACTTC.

Within the sample, this clonotype is medium-sized. The chain couples TRBV2 to TRBJ1-2; the match to TRBD1 covers 7 bases. The CDR3 is made up of 14 amino acids. V lost 6 bases to trimming and J lost 1 base; unmatched junction nucleotides: 5. CDR1 SNHLY and CDR2 FYNNEI come from the germline V gene. The CDR3 protein is CASSQQGHNYGYTF. CDR3 DNA: TGTGCCAGCAGCCAACAGGGGCATAACTATGGCTACACCTTC.

Relative to its sample, this clonotype is medium-sized. This chain links TRBV5-1 with TRBJ2-1; the D is unclear. The germline V gene encodes CDR1 SGHRS and CDR2 YFSETQ. V lost 1 base and J lost 3, with 5 bases in between. This CDR3 is 13 amino acids long. CDR3 loop: CASSLTGYNEQFF. The CDR3 DNA reads as TGCGCCAGCAGCTTGACGGGCTACAATGAGCAGTTCTTC. Together with reference TRBV5-1 and TRBJ2-1, the CDR3 gives the full variable domain: KAGVTQTPRYLIKTRGQQVTLSCSPISGHRSVSWYQQTPGQGLQFLFEYFSETQRNKGNFPGRFSGRQFSNSRSEMNVSTLELGDSALYLCASSLTGYNEQFFGPGTRLTVL.